This is a list of T cell receptor beta chains from one sample in a study of blood T cell repertoires in COVID-19. The table came from immunoSEQ multiplex PCR; TCRdb's copy has only in-frame clones and leaves some out. The data contain about 270,000 clones, more than 65% of them seen just once; the ten biggest clones take up 3.1%. The material sequenced was peripheral blood. Source of these receptors: a woman under 30 with acute or convalescent COVID-19. The CDR3 runs from the conserved cysteine through the conserved F or W. Fields, in order: CDR3 length, J gene, V gene, CDR3 protein.

length: 15; J: TRBJ1-4; V: TRBV19; CDR3: CASSARDSTNEKLFF
length: 16; J: TRBJ1-1; V: TRBV15; CDR3: CATSRPLGGAVTEAFF
length: 19; J: TRBJ1-6; V: TRBV11-2; CDR3: CASSQPTTGIGSYNSPLHF
length: 15; J: TRBJ1-6; V: TRBV11-1; CDR3: CASSFGTGGNSPLHF
length: 13; J: TRBJ2-7; V: TRBV7-2; CDR3: CASSFGLAEEQYF
length: 12; J: TRBJ1-5; V: TRBV12-3/TRBV12-4; CDR3: CATRQGRGPQHF
length: 15; J: TRBJ1-1; V: TRBV18; CDR3: CASSPASGFNTEAFF
length: 15; J: TRBJ2-3; V: TRBV11-2; CDR3: CASSSSQTLAEAQYF
length: 16; J: TRBJ2-7; V: TRBV9; CDR3: CASSSGLAGGYYEQYF
length: 15; J: TRBJ2-7; V: TRBV13; CDR3: CASSLEFSSEGEQYF
length: 13; J: TRBJ2-1; V: TRBV6-5; CDR3: CASSYEAAGEQFF
length: 11; J: TRBJ2-7; V: TRBV25-1; CDR3: CASSNTYEQYF
length: 13; J: TRBJ2-3; V: TRBV19; CDR3: CASGSGFTDTQYF
length: 15; J: TRBJ1-2; V: TRBV29-1; CDR3: CSVGQGSTFSYGYTF
length: 14; J: TRBJ2-2; V: TRBV10-3; CDR3: CAIRATGNTGELFF
length: 14; J: TRBJ2-2; V: TRBV19; CDR3: CASNPQGTPGELFF